The entry that follows covers one T cell receptor (beta chain) sequence. Its antigen is not known. The data derive from a study of blood T cells in healthy people across ages. Primed by a sample-barcoded 5' primer and a J-beta primer mix, a second PCR proceeded for about 6 to 12 cycles. TCRdb processed the 5' RACE reads anew with MiXCR; each CDR3 protein has one entry. The data show more than 600,000 distinct CDR3 sequences, approximately 25% seen once. Study-level results: Greater diversity and more naive CD4+ cells were seen in long-lived donors than in aged donors.

These data also formed part of another study, on T cells of mothers and their children. That report adds: Addition of sample barcodes and 2-4 random nucleotides occurred through the M1S primer of the second PCR.

The sequence came from a boy aged 5-17 years in good health. The sample was blood.

The CDR3 sequence: CASSEGLGGETQYF. DNA for the CDR3: TGTGCCAGCAGCGAGGGCCTAGGCGGCGAGACCCAGTACTTC. The chain links TRBV6-2 or TRBV6-3 to TRBJ2-5; TRBD2 is a possible D gene (5 bases). The CDR3 covers 14 residues. Germline V gene data show CDR1 as MNHEY and CDR2 as SVGEGT. The V and J ends lost 6 bases and 5 bases respectively, with 16 bases between them.